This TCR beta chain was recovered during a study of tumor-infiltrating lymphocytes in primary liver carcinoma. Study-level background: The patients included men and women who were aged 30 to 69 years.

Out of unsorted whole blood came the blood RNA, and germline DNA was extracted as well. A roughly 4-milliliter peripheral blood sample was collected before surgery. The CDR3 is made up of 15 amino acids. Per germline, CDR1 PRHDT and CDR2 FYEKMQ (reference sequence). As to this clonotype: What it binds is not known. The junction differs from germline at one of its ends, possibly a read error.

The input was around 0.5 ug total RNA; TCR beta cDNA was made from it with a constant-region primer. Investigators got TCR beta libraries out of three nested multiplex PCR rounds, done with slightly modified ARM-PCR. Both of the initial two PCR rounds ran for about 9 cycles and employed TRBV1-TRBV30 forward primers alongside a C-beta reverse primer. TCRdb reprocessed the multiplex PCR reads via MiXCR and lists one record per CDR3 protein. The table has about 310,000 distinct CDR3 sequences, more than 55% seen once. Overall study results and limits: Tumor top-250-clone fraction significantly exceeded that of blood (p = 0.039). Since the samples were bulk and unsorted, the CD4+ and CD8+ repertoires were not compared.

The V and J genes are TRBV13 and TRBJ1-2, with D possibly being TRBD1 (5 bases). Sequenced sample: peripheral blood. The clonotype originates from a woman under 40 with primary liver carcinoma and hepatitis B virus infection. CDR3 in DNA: TGTGCCAGCATCTTAGGGGCAGTTATTCGGGATGGCTACACCTTC. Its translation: CASILGAVIRDGYTF. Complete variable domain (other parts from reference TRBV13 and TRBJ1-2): AAGVIQSPRHLIKEKRETATLKCYPIPRHDTVYWYQQGPGQDPQFLISFYEKMQSDKGSIPDRFSAQQFSDYHSELNMSSLELGDSALYFCASILGAVIRDGYTFGSGTRLTVV.